A single sample gave rise to the 10 T cell receptor beta chains below, sequenced in a study of blood T cell repertoires in COVID-19 (dated by TCRdb to the early 2020s). The library was prepared using the immunoSEQ multiplex PCR assay. TCRdb holds this immuneACCESS table with in-frame rearrangements only. Some clones are missing; in checked studies, unresolved V genes explain under half, and the rest has no known cause. The sample profile shows more than 60,000 clones; roughly four fifths of them were found once. The ten top clones hold 13% of the sample. Input material: peripheral blood. The receptors were sampled from a man aged 45 to 65 with COVID-19, enrolled during active disease.

CDR3 sequence (DNA): TGTGCCAGCAGCCTCTCAGGGAAGGGCTATGGCTACACCTTC. Its protein is CASSLSGKGYGYTF. V and J are TRBV7-3 and TRBJ1-2, with a weak D call TRBD1 (5 bases). This CDR3 has 14 amino acids. Germline CDR1 is SGHTA and CDR2 is FQGTGA. V lost 5 bases, J lost 4 bases, and 14 bases lay in between.

The chain joins TRBV4-1 to TRBJ1-1, with D uncertain. This CDR3 contains 13 residues. The germline V and J ends were trimmed by 3 bases and 8 bases, with 13 bases remaining between them. Per germline, CDR1 MGHRA and CDR2 YSYEKL. In DNA form, the CDR3 reads TGCGCCAGCAGCCAGGCAGGAGGCAGCGAAGCTTTCTTT. This encodes CASSQAGGSEAFF.

The chain employs TRBV28 and TRBJ2-7; 9 nucleotides align to TRBD1. CDR3 size: 13 residues. Germline values: CDR1 MDHEN, CDR2 SYDVKM. V dropped 4 bases and J dropped 6; count of bases not matched to a gene: 4. The CDR3 reads CASSYGTGIEQYF. The DNA of the CDR3 is TGTGCCAGCAGTTACGGGACAGGGATCGAGCAGTACTTC.

This chain joins TRBV2 and TRBJ2-5; 10 positions agree with TRBD1. The CDR3 spans 15 residues. The J segment lost 5 bases and the V segment lost 6 bases, leaving 9 bases of the junction unmatched. Germline V lookup: CDR1 SNHLY, CDR2 FYNNEI. CDR3 amino acids: CASRRTGGYSETQYF. CDR3 bases: TGTGCCAGCAGAAGGACAGGGGGATACAGTGAGACCCAGTACTTC.

The chain employs TRBV5-1 and TRBJ1-4; D not resolved. Germline lookup yields CDR1 SGHRS and CDR2 YFSETQ. This CDR3 is built from 13 residues. V shed 4 bases and J shed 4 bases, with 8 bases lying between them. In DNA, the CDR3 is TGCGCCAGCAGCCGGGTGGTTAATGAAAAACTGTTTTTT. Amino acid sequence: CASSRVVNEKLFF. Complete variable domain (other parts from reference TRBV5-1 and TRBJ1-4): KAGVTQTPRYLIKTRGQQVTLSCSPISGHRSVSWYQQTPGQGLQFLFEYFSETQRNKGNFPGRFSGRQFSNSRSEMNVSTLELGDSALYLCASSRVVNEKLFFGSGTQLSVL.

The rearrangement uses TRBV30 and TRBJ2-7, with 8 bases that match TRBD2. Germline CDR1 and CDR2: GTSNPN and SVGIG (reference sequence). This CDR3 has 14 residues. V gave up 3 bases and J gave up 5 bases; unmatched junction bases: 9. CDR3 amino acids: CAWRRTAGGNEQYF. CDR3 DNA: TGTGCCTGGAGAAGGACCGCGGGAGGCAACGAGCAGTACTTC.

This clone was counted only a few times. The J gene is TRBJ2-7, the V gene TRBV7-6; D gene uncertain. The CDR3 sequence is 14 residues long. Trimming pared 1 base from V and 1 base from J, leaving 8 bases between. The germline V gene encodes CDR1 SGHVS and CDR2 FNYEAQ. The CDR3 reads CASSLVRQSYEQYF. The CDR3 DNA reads as TGTGCCAGCAGCTTAGTGAGGCAATCCTACGAGCAGTACTTC.

V gene TRBV12-3 or TRBV12-4 combines with J gene TRBJ2-5; perhaps TRBD1 as D (5 bases). The V gene lost 3 bases and the J gene lost 5 bases, with 7 bases spanning the gap. The CDR3 runs to 12 residues. DNA of the CDR3: TGTGCCAGCAGTTTTGGGGCGGAGACCCAGTACTTC. Its protein is CASSFGAETQYF.

The CDR3 here is CASRTTGDTEAFF. CDR3 bases: TGTGCCAGCAGAACTACAGGGGACACTGAAGCTTTCTTT. The chain employs TRBV7-9 and TRBJ1-1; TRBD1 aligns across 7 bases. This CDR3 spans 13 amino acids. With 6 bases clipped from V and 3 bases from J, the junction kept 4 bases outside the gene matches. Per germline, CDR1 SEHNR and CDR2 FQNEAQ (reference sequence). The whole variable domain, remainder taken from reference TRBV7-9 and TRBJ1-1, is DTGVSQNPRHKITKRGQNVTFRCDPISEHNRLYWYRQTLGQGPEFLTYFQNEAQLEKSRLLSDRFSAERPKGSFSTLEIQRTEQGDSAMYLCASRTTGDTEAFFGQGTRLTVV.

The chain joins TRBV27 to TRBJ2-2; no clear D gene. CDR1 and CDR2 (germline): MNHEY, SMNVEV (reference sequence). The CDR3 spans 16 residues. The V gene lost 2 bases and the J gene lost 3 bases, with 13 bases spanning the gap. CDR3 residues: CASSLLPEQYTGELFF. The CDR3 DNA is TGTGCCAGCAGTTTACTCCCCGAACAGTACACCGGGGAGCTGTTTTTT.